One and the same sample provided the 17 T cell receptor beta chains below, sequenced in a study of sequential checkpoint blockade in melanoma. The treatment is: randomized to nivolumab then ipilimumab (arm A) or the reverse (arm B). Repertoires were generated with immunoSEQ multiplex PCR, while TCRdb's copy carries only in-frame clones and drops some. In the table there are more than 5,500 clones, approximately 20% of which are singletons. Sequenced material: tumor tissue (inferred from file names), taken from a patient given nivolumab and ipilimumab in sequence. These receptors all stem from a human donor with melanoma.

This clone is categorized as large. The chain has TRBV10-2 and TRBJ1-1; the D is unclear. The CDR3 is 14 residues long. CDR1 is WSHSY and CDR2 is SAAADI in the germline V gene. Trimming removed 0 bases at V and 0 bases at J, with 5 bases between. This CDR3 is CASSESGVNTEAFF. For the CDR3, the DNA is TGCGCCAGCAGTGAGTCTGGAGTGAACACTGAAGCTTTCTTT.

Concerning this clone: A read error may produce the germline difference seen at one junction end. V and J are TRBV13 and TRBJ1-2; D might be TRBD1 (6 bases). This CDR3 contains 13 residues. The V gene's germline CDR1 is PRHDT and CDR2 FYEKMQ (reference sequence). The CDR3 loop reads CASSLGGVYGYTF. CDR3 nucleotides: TGTGCCAGCAGCCTAGGGGGGGTCTATGGCTACACCTTC.

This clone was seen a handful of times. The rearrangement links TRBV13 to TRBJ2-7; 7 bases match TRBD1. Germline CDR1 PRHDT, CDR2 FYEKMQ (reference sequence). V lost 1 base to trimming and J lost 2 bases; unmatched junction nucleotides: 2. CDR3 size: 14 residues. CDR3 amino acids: CASSLEGAPYEQYF. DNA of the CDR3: TGTGCCAGCAGCTTAGAGGGGGCACCCTACGAGCAGTACTTC.

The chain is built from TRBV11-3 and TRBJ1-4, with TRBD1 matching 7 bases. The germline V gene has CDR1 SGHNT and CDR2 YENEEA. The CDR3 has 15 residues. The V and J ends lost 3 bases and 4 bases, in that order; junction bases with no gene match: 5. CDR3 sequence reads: CASSLGTAFNEKLFF. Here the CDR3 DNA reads TGTGCCAGCAGCTTGGGGACAGCCTTTAATGAAAAACTGTTTTTT.

This CDR3 reads CAWTPLAGSSYEQYF. In DNA form, the CDR3 reads TGTGCCTGGACCCCTCTAGCGGGAAGCTCCTACGAGCAGTACTTC. The chain links TRBV30 to TRBJ2-7; TRBD2 matches 9 bases. Germline lookup yields CDR1 GTSNPN and CDR2 SVGIG (reference sequence). V shed 4 bases and J 0 bases; nucleotides not matched to a gene: 7. The CDR3 has 15 amino acids.

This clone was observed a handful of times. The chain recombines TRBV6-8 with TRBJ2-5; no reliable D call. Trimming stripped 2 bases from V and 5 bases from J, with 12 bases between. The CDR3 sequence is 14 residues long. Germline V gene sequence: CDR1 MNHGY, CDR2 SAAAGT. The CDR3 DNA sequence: TGTGCCAGCAGTTACCTCGCTAGGATGGAGACCCAGTACTTC. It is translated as CASSYLARMETQYF.

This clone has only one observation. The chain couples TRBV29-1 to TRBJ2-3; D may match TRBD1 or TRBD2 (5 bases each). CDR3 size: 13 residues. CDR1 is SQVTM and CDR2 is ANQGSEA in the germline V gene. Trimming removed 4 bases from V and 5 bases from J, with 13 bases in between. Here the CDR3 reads CSVVRGVGDTQYF. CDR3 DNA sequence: TGCAGCGTTGTGAGGGGAGTTGGAGATACGCAGTATTTT.

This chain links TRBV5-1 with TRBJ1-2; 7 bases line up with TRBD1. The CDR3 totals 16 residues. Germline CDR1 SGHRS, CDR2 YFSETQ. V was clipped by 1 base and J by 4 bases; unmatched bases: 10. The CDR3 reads CASSLLGETGTYGYTF. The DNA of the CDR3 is TGCGCCAGCAGCTTGCTGGGTGAGACAGGGACCTATGGCTACACCTTC. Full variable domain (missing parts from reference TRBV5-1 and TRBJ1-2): KAGVTQTPRYLIKTRGQQVTLSCSPISGHRSVSWYQQTPGQGLQFLFEYFSETQRNKGNFPGRFSGRQFSNSRSEMNVSTLELGDSALYLCASSLLGETGTYGYTFGSGTRLTVV.

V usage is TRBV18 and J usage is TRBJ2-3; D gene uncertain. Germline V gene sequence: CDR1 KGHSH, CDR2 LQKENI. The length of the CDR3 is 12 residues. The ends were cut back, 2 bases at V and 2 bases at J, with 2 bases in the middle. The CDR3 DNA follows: TGTGCCAGCTCACCAGACACAGATACGCAGTATTTT. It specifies CASSPDTDTQYF.

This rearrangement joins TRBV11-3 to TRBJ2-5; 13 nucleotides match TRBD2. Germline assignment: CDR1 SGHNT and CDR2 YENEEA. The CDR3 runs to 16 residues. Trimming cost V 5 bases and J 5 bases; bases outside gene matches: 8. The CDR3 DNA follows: TGTGCCAGCAGCCTAGGACTAGCGGGAGTTCAGGAGACCCAGTACTTC. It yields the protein CASSLGLAGVQETQYF.

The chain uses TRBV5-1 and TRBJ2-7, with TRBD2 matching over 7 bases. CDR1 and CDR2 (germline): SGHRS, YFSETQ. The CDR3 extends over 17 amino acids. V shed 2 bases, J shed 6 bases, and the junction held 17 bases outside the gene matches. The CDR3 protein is CASSFLPGGGQSGEQYF. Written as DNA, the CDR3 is TGCGCCAGCAGCTTCTTGCCCGGCGGGGGTCAGTCGGGCGAGCAGTACTTC.

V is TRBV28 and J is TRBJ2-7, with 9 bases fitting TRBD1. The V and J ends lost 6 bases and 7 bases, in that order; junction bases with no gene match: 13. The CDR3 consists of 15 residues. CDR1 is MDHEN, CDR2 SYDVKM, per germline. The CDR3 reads CASRSSGTGPLEQYF. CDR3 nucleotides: TGTGCCAGCAGATCCTCCGGGACAGGGCCTTTGGAGCAGTACTTC.

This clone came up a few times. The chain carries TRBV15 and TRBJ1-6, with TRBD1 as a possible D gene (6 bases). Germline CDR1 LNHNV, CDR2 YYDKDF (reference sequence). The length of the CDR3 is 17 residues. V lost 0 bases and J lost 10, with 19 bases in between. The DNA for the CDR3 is TGTGCCACCAGCAGAGATCTTTTAGGGCAGGGGTCATCACCCCTCCACTTT. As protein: CATSRDLLGQGSSPLHF.

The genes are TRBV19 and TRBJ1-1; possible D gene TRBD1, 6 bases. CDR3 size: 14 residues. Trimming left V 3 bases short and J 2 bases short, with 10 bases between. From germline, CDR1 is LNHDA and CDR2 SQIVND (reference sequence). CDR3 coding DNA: TGTGCCAGTAGTATTGGGGGCGGAAACACTGAAGCTTTCTTT. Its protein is CASSIGGGNTEAFF.

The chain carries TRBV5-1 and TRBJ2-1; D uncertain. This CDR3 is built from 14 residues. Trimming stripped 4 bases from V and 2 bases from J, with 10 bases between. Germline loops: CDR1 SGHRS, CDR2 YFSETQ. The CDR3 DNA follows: TGCGCCAGCAGCGAACCCCGGACCTACAATGAGCAGTTCTTC. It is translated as CASSEPRTYNEQFF.

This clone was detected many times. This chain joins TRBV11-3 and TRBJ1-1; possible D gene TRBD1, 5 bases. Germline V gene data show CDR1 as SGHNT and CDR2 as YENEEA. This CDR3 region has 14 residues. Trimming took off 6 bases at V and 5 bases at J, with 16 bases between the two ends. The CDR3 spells CASRLSGGGTEAFF. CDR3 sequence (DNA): TGTGCCAGCAGGCTCTCCGGGGGAGGAACTGAAGCTTTCTTT. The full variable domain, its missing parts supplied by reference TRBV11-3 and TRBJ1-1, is EAGVVQSPRYKIIEKKQPVAFWCNPISGHNTLYWYLQNLGQGPELLIRYENEEAVDDSQLPKDRFSAERLKGVDSTLKIQPAELGDSAVYLCASRLSGGGTEAFFGQGTRLTVV.

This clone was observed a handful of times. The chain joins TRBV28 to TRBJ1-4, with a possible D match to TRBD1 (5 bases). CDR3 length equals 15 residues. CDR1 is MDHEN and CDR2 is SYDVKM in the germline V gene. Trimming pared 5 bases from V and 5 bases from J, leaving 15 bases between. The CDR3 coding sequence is TGTGCCAGCAGTATTGGAAACAGGAGGAATGAAAAACTGTTTTTT. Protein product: CASSIGNRRNEKLFF. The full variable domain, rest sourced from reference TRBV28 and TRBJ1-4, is DVKVTQSSRYLVKRTGEKVFLECVQDMDHENMFWYRQDPGLGLRLIYFSYDVKMKEKGDIPEGYSVSREKKERFSLILESASTNQTSMYLCASSIGNRRNEKLFFGSGTQLSVL.